Listed below are T cell receptor beta chains from one sample, sequenced in a study of cytomegalovirus exposure and HLA in healthy donors. Profiled with immunoSEQ multiplex PCR; TCRdb holds only in-frame clones, not every one. The table lists 85,000 to 100,000 clones, about 63% of them singletons, with approximately 6% in the top ten. The specimen sequenced was PBMCs. These receptors came from a woman aged 25 to 39 in good health and CMV-seronegative. Each CDR3 is given with its conserved first and last residue. The D gene is left open where the match is weak. Clone size is not always given. Where it is, it says once, few, many or a class for expanded clones.

length	size	V	J	D	CDR3	DNA
15	NA	TRBV12-5	TRBJ2-3	NA	CASGLAGGPTDTQYF	TGTGCTAGTGGTTTGGCGGGGGGCCCCACAGATACGCAGTATTTT
12	few	TRBV2	TRBJ2-7	NA	CASIDRPYEQYF	TGTGCCAGCATAGACAGGCCCTACGAGCAGTACTTC
16	NA	TRBV5-1	TRBJ1-2	TRBD1	CASSLVGGQGASGYTF	TGCGCCAGCAGCTTGGTGGGAGGACAGGGGGCCTCTGGCTACACCTTC
15	NA	TRBV4-3	TRBJ1-5	NA	CASSLTADSNQPQHF	TGCGCCAGCAGCTTGACAGCAGATAGCAATCAGCCCCAGCATTTT
12	NA	TRBV11-2	TRBJ2-7	NA	CASSLTGYEQYF	TGTGCCAGCAGCTTAACGGGGTACGAGCAGTACTTC
17	once	TRBV7-9	TRBJ2-3	NA	CASSLGVQVRGTDTQYF	TGTGCCAGCAGCTTAGGGGTACAGGTTCGAGGCACAGATACGCAGTATTTT
18	once	TRBV11-2	TRBJ2-7	TRBD2	CASSLKTSGEILGYEQYF	TGTGCCAGCAGCTTAAAAACTAGCGGGGAGATTCTTGGCTACGAGCAGTACTTC
15	medium-sized	TRBV4-2	TRBJ2-7	TRBD2	CASSPHPGLAGEQYF	TGTGCCAGCAGCCCCCATCCGGGACTAGCGGGTGAGCAGTACTTC
14	NA	TRBV19	TRBJ2-3	NA	CASSRQETTDTQYF	TGTGCCAGTAGTAGACAGGAGACCACAGATACGCAGTATTTT
15	NA	TRBV7-8	TRBJ2-7	TRBD1	CASSLRTGGKVEQYF	TGTGCCAGCAGCTTGAGGACAGGGGGCAAGGTTGAGCAGTACTTC
13	NA	TRBV2	TRBJ1-4	NA	CASSGDAGEKLFF	TGTGCCAGCAGCGGGGATGCGGGGGAAAAACTGTTTTTT
12	NA	TRBV6-5	TRBJ1-6	NA	CASRRGNSPLHF	TGTGCCAGCAGAAGGGGGAATTCACCCCTCCACTTT
17	NA	TRBV28	TRBJ2-1	NA	CASSLGVGLAVYNEQFF	TGTGCCAGCAGTTTAGGGGTTGGTCTAGCTGTCTACAATGAGCAGTTCTTC
14	few	TRBV7-9	TRBJ2-5	NA	CASSFFEYQETQYF	TGTGCCAGCAGCTTTTTCGAGTACCAAGAGACCCAGTACTTC
16	NA	TRBV4-1	TRBJ2-1	TRBD2	CASSHDSGRLYNEQFF	TGCGCCAGCAGCCATGATAGCGGGAGGCTTTACAATGAGCAGTTCTTC
14	NA	TRBV2	TRBJ1-1	TRBD1	CARRNLERTGRAFF	TGTGCCAGGCGAAATCTAGAACGGACAGGGAGAGCTTTCTTT
13	NA	TRBV10-2	TRBJ1-3	NA	CASRETAGNTIYF	TGCGCCAGCAGGGAGACAGCTGGAAACACCATATATTTT
15	NA	TRBV11-3	TRBJ1-1	NA	CASSQGRGVNTEAFF	TGTGCCAGCAGCCAGGGGAGGGGGGTGAACACTGAAGCTTTCTTT
14	NA	TRBV15	TRBJ1-1	NA	CATSRVEGSTEAFF	TGTGCCACCAGCAGAGTTGAGGGAAGCACTGAAGCTTTCTTT
14	NA	TRBV7-9	TRBJ2-1	NA	CASSPLGRDNEQFF	TGTGCCAGCAGCCCATTGGGGAGAGACAATGAGCAGTTCTTC
11	NA	TRBV19	TRBJ1-1	NA	CASNREAEAFF	TGTGCCAGTAATAGGGAGGCTGAAGCTTTCTTT
12	many	TRBV6-5	TRBJ1-6	NA	CASRQYNSPLHF	TGTGCCAGCAGACAGTATAATTCACCCCTCCACTTT
14	NA	TRBV19	TRBJ2-7	TRBD1	CASSKDRGSYEQYF	TGTGCCAGTAGTAAAGACAGGGGGTCCTACGAGCAGTACTTC
15	NA	TRBV19	TRBJ2-1	TRBD2	CASSSTSHGRNEQFF	TGTGCCAGTAGTTCGACTAGCCACGGGAGAAATGAGCAGTTCTTC
16	NA	TRBV28	TRBJ2-2	NA	CASSFYRLVGTGELFF	TGTGCCAGCAGTTTTTATCGACTAGTGGGGACCGGGGAGCTGTTTTTT
13	NA	TRBV5-4	TRBJ1-1	TRBD1	CASSSYRTGEAFF	TGTGCCAGCAGCTCCTATAGGACAGGTGAAGCTTTCTTT
15	NA	TRBV6-6	TRBJ1-5	TRBD1	CASSLQGSGNQPQHF	TGTGCCAGCAGTTTACAGGGGTCAGGCAATCAGCCCCAGCATTTT
16	NA	TRBV28	TRBJ2-6	NA	CASSLLGESGANVLTF	TGTGCCAGCAGTTTATTAGGGGAATCTGGGGCCAACGTCCTGACTTTC
14	once	TRBV7-3	TRBJ1-2	NA	CASSQGSGDYGYTF	TGTGCCAGCAGCCAAGGCTCGGGGGACTATGGCTACACCTTC
13	NA	TRBV28	TRBJ2-4	NA	CASSGTVKNIQYF	TGTGCCAGCAGTGGGACTGTGAAAAACATTCAGTACTTC
15	NA	TRBV4-1	TRBJ1-2	NA	CASSHQGSYNYGYTF	TGCGCCAGCAGCCATCAGGGGAGCTATAACTATGGCTACACCTTC
16	few	TRBV28	TRBJ2-3	TRBD1	CASSPTGTGIWDTQYF	TGTGCCAGCAGTCCAACAGGGACAGGCATATGGGATACGCAGTATTTT
13	few	TRBV18	TRBJ2-5	TRBD1	CASSPLRGETQYF	TGTGCCAGCTCACCACTCAGGGGGGAGACCCAGTACTTC
15	NA	TRBV6-6	TRBJ2-7	TRBD1	CASREPGQTYYEQYF	TGTGCCAGCAGGGAACCGGGACAGACCTACTACGAGCAGTACTTC
15	NA	TRBV27	TRBJ1-3	NA	CASSLRGYSGNTIYF	TGTGCCAGCAGTTTACGGGGTTACTCTGGAAACACCATATATTTT
16	few	TRBV13	TRBJ2-1	TRBD1	CASSPSLGQGYNEQFF	TGTGCCAGCAGCCCCTCGCTGGGACAGGGTTACAATGAGCAGTTCTTC
15	NA	TRBV5-4	TRBJ2-5	TRBD1	CASSSLGAGGETQYF	TGTGCCAGCAGCTCTTTGGGAGCAGGGGGAGAGACCCAGTACTTC
15	few	TRBV4-1	TRBJ1-1	NA	CASSQGQVQGYEAFF	TGCGCCAGCAGCCAAGGGCAGGTACAGGGATATGAAGCTTTCTTT
14	NA	TRBV5-4	TRBJ2-5	NA	CASSLGGKQETQYF	TGTGCCAGCAGCTTAGGCGGGAAGCAAGAGACCCAGTACTTC
15	NA	TRBV19	TRBJ2-3	TRBD2	CASSRSGVLTDTQYF	TGTGCCAGTAGTAGGAGCGGGGTGCTCACAGATACGCAGTATTTT
13	NA	TRBV6-5	TRBJ1-2	NA	CASSYSRGYGYTF	TGTGCCAGCAGTTACTCGAGAGGGTATGGCTACACCTTC
15	NA	TRBV6-1	TRBJ2-7	TRBD2	CASSGGLAGIYEQYF	TGTGCCAGCAGTGGAGGACTAGCGGGGATCTACGAGCAGTACTTC
13	few	TRBV6-5	TRBJ2-5	NA	CASSYTGWETQYF	TGTGCCAGCAGTTATACGGGTTGGGAGACCCAGTACTTC
13	NA	TRBV27	TRBJ1-2	NA	CASKFSGGHGYTF	TGTGCCAGCAAGTTTTCGGGGGGGCATGGCTACACCTTC
16	once	TRBV11-1	TRBJ1-2	NA	CASSLGPDNSHYGYTF	TGTGCCAGCAGCTTAGGTCCGGACAATTCACACTATGGCTACACCTTC
10	few	TRBV29-1	TRBJ1-1	TRBD1	CSGDRAEAFF	TGCAGCGGAGACAGGGCTGAAGCTTTCTTT
16	NA	TRBV5-1	TRBJ2-3	TRBD2	CASSLGGRGLADTQYF	TGCGCCAGCAGCCTGGGAGGTAGGGGACTAGCAGATACGCAGTATTTT
16	NA	TRBV29-1	TRBJ2-1	NA	CSVLGYGHSSYNEQFF	TGCAGCGTCCTTGGGTACGGACACTCATCCTACAATGAGCAGTTCTTC
15	once	TRBV5-1	TRBJ1-3	NA	CASSLGHLGGNTIYF	TGCGCCAGCAGCTTGGGGCACCTAGGAGGAAACACCATATATTTT
16	NA	TRBV5-1	TRBJ2-1	TRBD2	CASSRWREVSNNEQFF	TGCGCCAGCAGCAGGTGGCGGGAGGTCTCTAACAATGAGCAGTTCTTC
14	few	TRBV5-1	TRBJ1-1	NA	CASSPLGGGGAAFF	TGCGCCAGCAGCCCCCTAGGTGGCGGGGGTGCGGCTTTCTTT
14	NA	TRBV28	TRBJ2-1	TRBD2	CASMGSGRDNEQFF	TGTGCCAGCATGGGTAGCGGGAGAGACAATGAGCAGTTCTTC
14	NA	TRBV18	TRBJ1-1	TRBD1	CASSRSRGETEAFF	TGTGCCAGCTCGCGTAGCAGGGGGGAGACTGAAGCTTTCTTT
13	NA	TRBV6-1	TRBJ1-2	NA	CASSQTGNYGYTF	TGTGCCAGCAGTCAAACGGGGAACTATGGCTACACCTTC
16	NA	TRBV11-2	TRBJ2-3	NA	CASSLNVGGITDTQYF	TGTGCCAGCAGCTTAAACGTGGGGGGAATCACAGATACGCAGTATTTT
15	few	TRBV11-2	TRBJ1-4	TRBD1	CASSSRQGGGEKLFF	TGTGCCAGCAGCTCTCGACAGGGGGGCGGGGAAAAACTGTTTTTT
15	NA	TRBV28	TRBJ2-7	NA	CASSSDIFLSYEQYF	TGTGCCAGCAGTTCGGACATTTTCCTCTCCTACGAGCAGTACTTC
15	NA	TRBV2	TRBJ2-5	NA	CASGPGPGRWETQYF	TGTGCCAGCGGCCCAGGGCCGGGTCGGTGGGAGACCCAGTACTTC
13	few	TRBV5-1	TRBJ2-1	TRBD2	CASSFSGEIEQFF	TGCGCCAGCAGCTTTAGCGGGGAGATTGAGCAGTTCTTC
13	NA	TRBV19	TRBJ1-1	TRBD1	CASTGQGSREAFF	TGTGCCAGTACCGGACAGGGATCGCGGGAAGCTTTCTTT